A selection of T cell receptor beta chains follows, all from one sample in a study of CD8 T cells in ankylosing spondylitis. TCRdb called the 5' RACE reads again in MiXCR, with one record for every CDR3 protein. The sample yields fewer than 750,000 distinct CDR3 sequences, around 20% seen once. The material sequenced was blood, either unsorted or a sorted T cell fraction (not recorded which). Every receptor here comes from a male donor with ankylosing spondylitis. Each CDR3 is given with its conserved first and last residue. Each record gives: clone size, V gene, D gene, J gene, CDR3 DNA, CDR3 protein. D genes are given only for firm matches. Size values are once, few and many counts, or a class for expanded clones, and some rows have none.

>NA|TRBV3-1|TRBD2|TRBJ2-3
TGTGCCAGCAGCCAAGACAGCGGGGGTGGGTATACGCAGTATTTT
CASSQDSGGGYTQYF
>few|TRBV5-5|TRBD1|TRBJ1-3
TGTGCCAGCAGCGTGACAGGGGAAGGAAACACCATATATTTT
CASSVTGEGNTIYF
>NA|TRBV12-3/TRBV12-4|NA|TRBJ1-1
TGTGCCAGCATCACCACAGGGATCGGCGCTGAAGCTTTCTTT
CASITTGIGAEAFF
>few|TRBV18|NA|TRBJ2-1
TGTGCCAGCGGACGACAGGTCTACAATGAGCAGTTCTTC
CASGRQVYNEQFF
>NA|TRBV14|TRBD1|TRBJ2-2
TGTGCCAGCAGTCGCCTGACAGGGTCTACCGGGGAGCTGTTTTTT
CASSRLTGSTGELFF
>few|TRBV19|NA|TRBJ2-5
TGTGCCAGTAGTCCGAATGGGGGCACGCAGACCCAGTACTTC
CASSPNGGTQTQYF
>few|TRBV7-3|TRBD1|TRBJ1-1
TGTGCCAGCAGCTTAAAGGGACAGGGTGAAGCTTTCTTT
CASSLKGQGEAFF
>many|TRBV4-1|NA|TRBJ1-2
TGCGCCAGCAGGGTCGGTTTGACTAACTATGGCTACACCTTC
CASRVGLTNYGYTF
>NA|TRBV19|NA|TRBJ2-1
TGTGCCAGACCAGATCAGAGGGGCCGGGAGCAGTTCTTC
CARPDQRGREQFF
>NA|TRBV6-2/TRBV6-3|NA|TRBJ1-5
TGTGCCAGCACCCCGGACAAGCGGGCTGAGCTATATAGCAATCAGCCCCAGCATTTT
CASTPDKRAELYSNQPQHF
>NA|TRBV3-1|NA|TRBJ2-1
TGTGCCAGCAGCCAGGGGGGGCCCAGGGATGAGCAGTTCTTC
CASSQGGPRDEQFF
>few|TRBV4-2|TRBD2|TRBJ2-5
TGTGCCAGCAGCCAAGACCCCTCCCTAGCGGGGGGGCCGGGGACCCAGTACTTC
CASSQDPSLAGGPGTQYF
>NA|TRBV9|NA|TRBJ1-1
TGTGCCAGCAGCGTAGTCGGACAGTCCACTGAAGCTTTCTTT
CASSVVGQSTEAFF
>NA|TRBV6-1|NA|TRBJ2-2
TGTGCCAGCACCCTAAGGGGGGTTGGGGAGCTGTTTTTT
CASTLRGVGELFF
>few|TRBV7-2|NA|TRBJ2-2
TGTGCCAGCAGCTTAGCGGGCAGACATATGAACACCGGGGAGCTGTTTTTT
CASSLAGRHMNTGELFF
>few|TRBV15|TRBD2|TRBJ2-1
TGTGCCACCAGCCCTCGAAGCGGGGGGTACAATGAGCAGTTCTTC
CATSPRSGGYNEQFF
>few|TRBV20-1|TRBD2|TRBJ2-5
TGCAGTGCTACATGGGAGGGCGTGGGGCAAGAGACCCAGTACTTC
CSATWEGVGQETQYF
>NA|TRBV5-6|NA|TRBJ2-5
TGTGCCAGCAGTCCTAGCTGGAGTAAGACCCAGTACTTC
CASSPSWSKTQYF
>NA|TRBV20-1|NA|TRBJ1-2
TGCAGTGCTAGTCGCAACTATGGCTACACCTTC
CSASRNYGYTF
>NA|TRBV7-2|TRBD1|TRBJ1-5
TGTGCCAGCAGCTCAGAAGGGACAGTTAGCAATCAGCCCCAGCATTTT
CASSSEGTVSNQPQHF